What follows are 30 T cell receptor beta chains derived from one specimen sequenced in a study of cytomegalovirus exposure and HLA in healthy donors. Data came from immunoSEQ multiplex PCR; TCRdb stores just in-frame clones and leaves some out. The data contain about 250,000 clones, 87% of them singletons. Sample: PBMCs. The receptors stem from a young man in good health and CMV-seropositive.

J is TRBJ1-5 and V is TRBV5-6; 7 bases line up with TRBD1. Germline V gene lookup returns CDR1 SGHDT and CDR2 YYEEEE. This CDR3 has 15 amino acids. With V trimmed by 4 bases and J by 4 bases, 8 bases remained unmatched. CDR3: CASSQGGHQNQPQHF. The CDR3 coding sequence is TGTGCCAGCAGCCAGGGGGGACACCAAAATCAGCCCCAGCATTTT.

This rearrangement joins TRBV6-1 to TRBJ1-5; 8 bases match TRBD1. After removal of 1 base from V and 4 bases from J, the junction contained 3 bases not matched to a gene. Germline V gives CDR1 MNHNS, CDR2 SASEGT. The CDR3 covers 15 residues. The DNA for the CDR3 is TGTGCCAGCAGTGAAGGACAGGGGATAAATCAGCCCCAGCATTTT. Translated: CASSEGQGINQPQHF.

This rearrangement joins TRBV27 to TRBJ2-2, with 8 nucleotides matching TRBD2. Per the germline V gene, CDR1 is MNHEY and CDR2 is SMNVEV (reference sequence). V lost 6 bases and J lost 4; bases outside the gene matches: 13. The length of the CDR3 is 17 residues. The DNA for the CDR3 is TGTGCCAGCAGCCCCAGGCCTAGCGGGCGGATCACCGGGGAGCTGTTTTTT. The encoded protein is CASSPRPSGRITGELFF.

The V gene is TRBV4-1, the J gene TRBJ2-7; D perhaps matches TRBD1 (6 bases). Germline lookup yields CDR1 MGHRA and CDR2 YSYEKL. The V end lost 9 bases, the J end lost 10 bases, and 22 bases lay between the germline ends. The CDR3 spans 13 residues. The CDR3 is CASSDSVLGYQYF. CDR3 nucleotides: TGCGCCAGTTCGGACAGCGTGCTGGGATATCAGTACTTC.

The chain joins TRBV5-1 to TRBJ2-3; D gene uncertain. Germline lookup yields CDR1 SGHRS and CDR2 YFSETQ. V lost 2 bases and J lost 4, with 20 bases in between. This CDR3 is built from 17 residues. The CDR3 sequence is CASSLSPPGRVSDTQYF. The CDR3 DNA sequence: TGCGCCAGCAGCTTATCCCCACCCGGCCGGGTCTCAGATACGCAGTATTTT.

This chain uses TRBV6-1 with TRBJ1-2, with D uncertain. The CDR3 is made up of 14 amino acids. With 5 bases removed from V and 1 base from J, the gap between germline ends came to 11 bases. The germline gives CDR1 MNHNS, CDR2 SASEGT. The CDR3 loop reads CASSPQAGNYGYTF. The DNA of the CDR3 is TGTGCCAGCAGTCCTCAGGCTGGTAACTATGGCTACACCTTC.

The J gene is TRBJ2-7, the V gene TRBV19; 8 bases are a match to TRBD2. Looked up from germline, CDR1 is LNHDA and CDR2 is SQIVND (reference sequence). The CDR3 runs 15 residues. Trimming at V came to 4 bases and at J to 2 bases, leaving 7 bases not matched to a gene. The CDR3 nucleotides read TGTGCCAGTAGTAGGGAACTAGCGGCCGCCTACGAGCAGTACTTC. This gives the protein CASSRELAAAYEQYF.

This clone was recorded once. V gene TRBV9 combines with J gene TRBJ2-7; 9 bases fit TRBD1. Germline V gives CDR1 SGDLS, CDR2 YYNGEE. After removal of 4 bases from V and 6 bases from J, the junction contained 8 bases not matched to a gene. CDR3 length: 14 amino acids. CDR3 sequence reads: CASSTGQGPSEQYF. The CDR3, as DNA: TGTGCCAGCAGCACCGGACAGGGGCCAAGCGAGCAGTACTTC.

The V call is TRBV7-2, the J call TRBJ2-5; 16 bases line up with TRBD2. The V gene end was trimmed by 5 bases and the J gene end by 6 bases; junction bases not matched to a gene: 9. The CDR3 loop spans 17 amino acids. CDR1 is SGHTA, CDR2 FQGNSA, per germline. This chain's CDR3 is CASSPGTSGRAAKTQYF. The CDR3 DNA reads as TGTGCCAGCAGCCCCGGGACTAGCGGGAGGGCCGCAAAGACCCAGTACTTC.

As regards this clone: Additional DNA sequences in this sample encode the identical CDR3. V is TRBV18 and J is TRBJ1-1; 7 bases map to TRBD1. V was clipped by 4 bases and J by 2 bases; unmatched bases: 4. The V gene's germline CDR1 is KGHSH and CDR2 LQKENI. The CDR3 sequence is 14 residues long. CDR3 DNA sequence: TGTGCCAGCTCACAGGGACAGACAAACACTGAAGCTTTCTTT. Translated, it gives CASSQGQTNTEAFF. Full variable domain (outside the CDR3, taken from reference TRBV18 and TRBJ1-1): NAGVMQNPRHLVRRRGQEARLRCSPMKGHSHVYWYRQLPEEGLKFMVYLQKENIIDESGMPKERFSAEFPKEGPSILRIQQVVRGDSAAYFCASSQGQTNTEAFFGQGTRLTVV.

This clone has only one observation. CDR3 nucleotide sequence: TGCGCCAGCAGCCAATGGGAGGGGAACACTGAAGCTTTCTTT. It yields the protein CASSQWEGNTEAFF. This sequence joins TRBV4-1 and TRBJ1-1; D remains unclear. CDR3 length: 14 residues. V lost 2 bases and J 1 base, leaving 8 bases between the germline ends. The germline V gene encodes CDR1 MGHRA and CDR2 YSYEKL.

This chain links TRBV9 with TRBJ1-1; 9 bases match TRBD1. With V trimmed by 3 bases and J by 4 bases, 4 bases remained unmatched. Germline V gives CDR1 SGDLS, CDR2 YYNGEE. CDR3 size: 14 residues. For the CDR3, the DNA is TGTGCCAGCAGCGCCGGACAGGGGATCACTGAAGCTTTCTTT. This translates into CASSAGQGITEAFF.

The chain links TRBV11-1 to TRBJ1-2; D gene ambiguous. Germline V gives CDR1 SGHAT, CDR2 FQDESV (reference sequence). Between the trimmed V and J ends, which lost 4 bases and 0 bases, there was a span of 6 bases. The CDR3 sequence is 13 residues long. The CDR3 spells CASSSDANYGYTF. CDR3 sequence (DNA): TGTGCCAGCAGCTCCGATGCTAACTATGGCTACACCTTC.

This sequence joins TRBV19 and TRBJ2-1, with 7 bases matching TRBD2. This CDR3 contains 16 residues. Germline assignment: CDR1 LNHDA and CDR2 SQIVND (reference sequence). J was trimmed by 8 bases and V by 3 bases; bases with no gene match: 13. The CDR3 loop is CASSILAASLGDEQFF. CDR3 nucleotide sequence: TGTGCCAGTAGTATCCTAGCGGCCTCGTTGGGCGATGAGCAGTTCTTC. Full variable domain (missing parts from reference TRBV19 and TRBJ2-1): DGGITQSPKYLFRKEGQNVTLSCEQNLNHDAMYWYRQDPGQGLRLIYYSQIVNDFQKGDIAEGYSVSREKKESFPLTVTSAQKNPTAFYLCASSILAASLGDEQFFGPGTRLTVL.

V is TRBV2 and J is TRBJ2-5; D perhaps matches TRBD1 (7 bases). The CDR3 sequence is 15 residues long. Trimming took 3 bases from V and 5 from J, leaving 16 bases between them. Looked up from germline, CDR1 is SNHLY and CDR2 is FYNNEI. This chain's CDR3 is CASSETRPGGETQYF. CDR3 nucleotide sequence: TGTGCCAGCAGTGAGACCCGCCCAGGGGGGGAGACCCAGTACTTC. Together with reference TRBV2 and TRBJ2-5, the CDR3 gives the full variable domain: EPEVTQTPSHQVTQMGQEVILRCVPISNHLYFYWYRQILGQKVEFLVSFYNNEISEKSEIFDDQFSVERPDGSNFTLKIRSTKLEDSAMYFCASSETRPGGETQYFGPGTRLLVL.

The J gene is TRBJ2-3, the V gene TRBV19, with a tentative D call TRBD1 (6 bases). The CDR3 spans 13 residues. V lost 4 bases and J 3 bases, leaving 8 bases between the germline ends. Germline V gives CDR1 LNHDA, CDR2 SQIVND (reference sequence). The CDR3 here is CASSTGQTDTQYF. CDR3 bases: TGTGCCAGTAGTACTGGACAGACAGATACGCAGTATTTT.

The chain employs TRBV5-4 and TRBJ2-1; D gene unclear. The CDR3 runs to 15 residues. V was cut by 0 bases and J by 5 bases, with 12 bases left in between. Germline CDR1 reads SGHNT; CDR2 reads YYREEE (reference sequence). The CDR3 region is CASSLGSSRNNEQFF. The DNA of the CDR3 is TGTGCCAGCAGCTTGGGGTCCAGCCGAAACAATGAGCAGTTCTTC.

In this sample, this clone turned up once. V and J are TRBV5-1 and TRBJ2-3; 11 bases are shared with TRBD2. Losses at the gene ends were 3 bases for V and 5 bases for J; bases not matched to a gene: 8. CDR3 size: 16 residues. CDR1 is SGHRS and CDR2 is YFSETQ in the germline V gene. CDR3 residues: CASSSLAGGPGDTQYF. The CDR3 DNA reads as TGCGCCAGCAGCTCCTTAGCGGGAGGGCCTGGAGATACGCAGTATTTT. Full variable domain (missing parts from reference TRBV5-1 and TRBJ2-3): KAGVTQTPRYLIKTRGQQVTLSCSPISGHRSVSWYQQTPGQGLQFLFEYFSETQRNKGNFPGRFSGRQFSNSRSEMNVSTLELGDSALYLCASSSLAGGPGDTQYFGPGTRLTVL.

This clone has just one count. The chain is built from TRBV6-5 and TRBJ2-1; possibly TRBD2 for D (6 bases). In germline, CDR1 is MNHEY, CDR2 SVGAGI. The CDR3 covers 15 residues. Trimming left V 4 bases short and J 3 bases short, with 13 bases between. The CDR3 spells CASSFPGAGYNEQFF. As DNA, the CDR3 is TGTGCCAGCAGTTTCCCAGGAGCGGGCTACAATGAGCAGTTCTTC.

This clone occurred once. V is TRBV12-5 and J is TRBJ1-2, with 7 bases lining up with TRBD1. Germline-derived CDR1 and CDR2 are LGHNT and FRNRAP. The CDR3 contains 13 residues. The ends lost 5 bases at V and 9 bases at J; junction bases unmatched: 9. The CDR3 region has the DNA TGTGCTAGTGGTCCGACAGGGAGATTTAGCTACACCTTC. Amino acid sequence: CASGPTGRFSYTF.

The gene calls are TRBV6-1 and TRBJ1-2; D is possibly TRBD1 (5 bases). V was shortened by 4 bases and J by 7 bases, with 25 bases between the two germline ends. The CDR3 consists of 17 residues. The germline V gene encodes CDR1 MNHNS and CDR2 SASEGT. The CDR3 reads CASSGSPFVTAGGGYTF. The CDR3 DNA is TGTGCCAGCAGTGGGTCCCCCTTTGTGACAGCCGGAGGTGGCTACACCTTC.

This chain uses TRBV7-2 with TRBJ1-1; no definite D call. The CDR3 length is 13 residues. Germline loops: CDR1 SGHTA, CDR2 FQGNSA. Trimming shortened V by 1 base and J by 4 bases, and 7 bases separated the two germline ends. In nucleotides, the CDR3 is TGTGCCAGCAGCTTAGTTGGAACCACTGAAGCTTTCTTT. Translation gives CASSLVGTTEAFF. The full variable domain, in which reference TRBV7-2 and TRBJ1-1 provide the parts outside the CDR3, is GAGVSQSPSNKVTEKGKDVELRCDPISGHTALYWYRQSLGQGLEFLIYFQGNSAPDKSGLPSDRFSAERTGGSVSTLTIQRTQQEDSAVYLCASSLVGTTEAFFGQGTRLTVV.

The rearrangement joins TRBV2 to TRBJ1-1; D unresolved. The CDR3 runs 14 residues. CDR1 is SNHLY and CDR2 is FYNNEI in the germline V gene. With 10 bases removed from V and 0 bases from J, the gap between germline ends came to 15 bases. The CDR3, as DNA: TGTGCCACCCAACTTAGGATTATGAACACTGAAGCTTTCTTT. This gives the protein CATQLRIMNTEAFF. The whole variable domain, remainder taken from reference TRBV2 and TRBJ1-1, is EPEVTQTPSHQVTQMGQEVILRCVPISNHLYFYWYRQILGQKVEFLVSFYNNEISEKSEIFDDQFSVERPDGSNFTLKIRSTKLEDSAMYFCATQLRIMNTEAFFGQGTRLTVV.

This chain connects TRBV4-1 to TRBJ1-1; no clear D. Germline lookup yields CDR1 MGHRA and CDR2 YSYEKL. Trimming stripped 0 bases from V and 4 bases from J, with 9 bases between. There are 14 residues in the CDR3. The CDR3 nucleotides read TGCGCCAGCAGCCAAGAAAGGCAACTCACTGAAGCTTTCTTT. This translates into CASSQERQLTEAFF.

The chain has TRBV20-1 and TRBJ1-1; D is undetermined. This CDR3 spans 11 amino acids. In germline, CDR1 is DFQATT, CDR2 SNEGSKA (reference sequence). V dropped 6 bases and J dropped 7 bases, with 12 bases sitting between them. The CDR3 loop is CSAHPGREAFF. The CDR3 nucleotides read TGCAGTGCCCACCCCGGTCGTGAAGCTTTCTTT.

This clone was seen a few times. The gene calls are TRBV5-1 and TRBJ1-3; the D gene is possibly TRBD1 (6 bases). The CDR3 is 15 amino acids. Trimming removed 0 bases at V and 4 bases at J, with 11 bases between. The germline V gene has CDR1 SGHRS and CDR2 YFSETQ. CDR3 nucleotide sequence: TGCGCCAGCAGCTTGGCAGGACAGATGGGAAACACCATATATTTT. This translates into CASSLAGQMGNTIYF.

The chain couples TRBV27 to TRBJ2-7, with D perhaps TRBD2 (5 bases). Germline CDR1 MNHEY, CDR2 SMNVEV (reference sequence). V was clipped by 5 bases and J by 3 bases, with 17 bases between them. This CDR3 contains 15 residues. CDR3 in DNA: TGTGCCAGCAGTCCCACGGGGTCGAAAGGCTACGAGCAGTACTTC. Its translation: CASSPTGSKGYEQYF.

The chain combines TRBV6-5 with TRBJ2-2; D may be TRBD2 (5 bases). The germline V and J ends were trimmed by 6 bases and 2 bases, with 7 bases remaining between them. This CDR3 region has 13 residues. Germline assignment: CDR1 MNHEY and CDR2 SVGAGI. The CDR3 nucleotides are TGTGCCAGCAGAGGGAGAAACACCGGGGAGCTGTTTTTT. Translating gives CASRGRNTGELFF.

The chain employs TRBV9 and TRBJ2-7; D is possibly TRBD2 (5 bases). The CDR3 is made up of 13 amino acids. V lost 4 bases and J lost 7, with 15 bases in between. Germline V lookup: CDR1 SGDLS, CDR2 YYNGEE. CDR3 amino acids: CASSPEGLGEQYF. DNA for the CDR3: TGTGCCAGCAGCCCAGAGGGTTTGGGTGAGCAGTACTTC.

The CDR3 is CAISESMTEAFF. CDR3 coding DNA: TGTGCCATCAGTGAGTCGATGACTGAAGCTTTCTTT. The rearrangement links TRBV10-3 to TRBJ1-1; D is ambiguous. The germline V gene encodes CDR1 ENHRY and CDR2 SYGVKD. V lost 0 bases and J lost 5, with 4 bases in between. The CDR3 loop spans 12 amino acids.